This record covers a single TCR beta chain. This sample was taken from a study of blood T cell repertoires in COVID-19. Whole-study context: Samples came from the United States, Italy and Spain, spanning acute and convalescent COVID-19. In each case, the material was cDNA or gDNA derived from T cells, B-cell-depleted T cells, or PBMCs.

Per germline, CDR1 MNHEY and CDR2 SMNVEV (reference sequence). The CDR3 is 16 residues long. The J segment lost 1 base and the V segment lost 6 bases, leaving 7 bases of the junction unmatched. As originally analysed: Nucleated cell number was recorded as an estimate derived from reference gene primer amplification. Generated by immunoSEQ multiplex PCR, the TCRdb table keeps only in-frame clones and is missing some. V and J calls and clone size come straight from that table; D and trimming were deduced from the DNA. Of 200,000 to 250,000 clones listed, 82% are singletons. This receptor was identified in a woman in her seventies with acute or convalescent COVID-19. The specimen was peripheral blood. V gene TRBV27 combines with J gene TRBJ2-1; 9 nucleotides line up with TRBD1. The CDR3 reads CASRKNRGLSYNEQFF. The DNA for the CDR3 is TGTGCCAGCAGAAAAAACAGGGGGCTATCCTACAATGAGCAGTTCTTC.